Here is one T cell receptor (beta chain) with its context. In TCRdb, the 5' RACE reads were re-called with MiXCR into one record per CDR3 protein. The data hold some 88,000 distinct CDR3 sequences, with 16% observed a single time. The data were taken from a study of early T cells in non-severe SARS-CoV-2 infection. Looking at the study overall: Sequenced bulk RNA came from whole blood that was unsorted, and chains were unpaired.

In germline, CDR1 is MNHEY, CDR2 SVGEGT. The CDR3 runs 16 residues. The ends lost 9 bases at V and 5 bases at J; junction bases unmatched: 14. The sample in question was whole blood, obtained at baseline. The clonotype was recovered from an adult who was a healthcare worker with PCR-confirmed SARS-CoV-2 infection or an uninfected control (not recorded which). The chain couples TRBV6-2 or TRBV6-3 to TRBJ2-3, with 10 bases lining up with TRBD2. This CDR3 is CASRPVAGGLGDTQYF. The CDR3 bases are TGTGCCAGTCGACCGGTAGCGGGAGGTCTGGGAGATACGCAGTATTTT.